This T cell receptor (beta chain) was profiled in a study of monozygotic twins with inflammatory bowel disease (dated by TCRdb to between 2018 and 2020). For context, the study as a whole: The complete study included some 28 monozygotic twin pairs: 19 IBD-discordant Danish pairs and nine German pairs, of which four were IBD-concordant and five were IBD-discordant. The search for disease-associated traits relied mainly on comparing IBD patients with their genetically identical healthy co-twins within discordant pairs. Each individual had, on average, about 151 000 unique TCRalpha sequences and 181 000 unique TCRbeta sequences available for analysis.

From each donor, an approximately 2.5 ml peripheral blood sample was drawn into PAXgene tubes and stored at -80 degrees C. Total RNA was isolated from whole blood with the PAXgene blood miRNA kit on an automated QIAcube, without T cell sorting. Peripheral blood from monozygotic twin pairs who were concordant or discordant for inflammatory bowel disease underwent deep TCRalpha and TCRbeta repertoire profiling using unique molecular barcoding. Smoking habits were recorded for all twin pairs, and individuals were classified as current, former or never smokers. As concerns this clonotype: There is no known antigen for this receptor.

Library construction relied on 5' RACE. The input for every TCR library was roughly 3.5 ug of total RNA. For each sample, cDNA was synthesized in eight separate reactions using SMARTScribe reverse transcriptase. During cDNA synthesis, unique molecular identifiers containing a 6-nucleotide sample barcode were introduced by template switching. TCRalpha and TCRbeta cDNA was amplified by two nested PCRs of about 15 and 9 cycles, with bead purification after each PCR. Before amplification, cDNA was treated with uracil DNA-glycosylase and purified using the QIAquick PCR purification kit. In the second PCR, Illumina TruSeq-compatible adapters and sample-specific barcodes were added. TapeStation and Qubit were used to check library quality and concentration, and roughly 4.6 ng of each library was pooled. Sequencing of pooled libraries was carried out on an Illumina HiSeq2500 single-index Rapid Run using 2 x 100 bp reads and custom sequencing primers. The paper's processing steps were these. MiGEC version 1.2.6 was used for UMI-based consensus assembly, which corrected PCR and sequencing errors. MiXCR version 2.1.1 handled V(D)J alignment, clonotype assembly and CDR3 extraction. To normalise gene usage, clonotype sharing and MAIT/NKT TCR abundance, the top 1000, 10 000 and 20 000 clonotypes in each sample were analysed. After downsampling to 27 000 UMIs, diversity was calculated as the inverse Simpson index using the vegan R package. Statistical testing used paired Mann-Whitney U tests on the discordant twin pairs and applied Benjamini-Hochberg correction for multiple testing. TCRdb reprocessed the reads and assigns one entry to each CDR3 protein sequence, leaving out DNA. What appears here as the V and J calls and clone size reflects TCRdb's work, not the paper's. This sample's table contains approximately 210,000 distinct CDR3 sequences. The top ten clonotypes cover about 8% of the sample.

From its cysteine to its phenylalanine, the CDR3 spans 14 amino acids. Only the protein is available. Reading the germline V gene gives CDR1 MGHDK and CDR2 SYGVNS. The investigation overall reported the following: The results gave no support for a single strong signal or clonotype linked to IBD. Differing immunosuppressive treatments among patients may have added background noise and inter-individual variability to the repertoires. Concordant and discordant twins showed no difference in repertoire similarity, possibly because of limited statistical power. Different T cell subtypes could not be distinguished in the analysis. Compared with healthy twins, IBD patients had fewer clonotypes in common with other individuals, a difference most pronounced in patients showing signs of disease activity. A decrease in TCRbeta repertoire diversity, as measured by inverse Simpson index, was observed in IBD patients compared with their healthy co-twins.

The sample was blood. The rearranged chain carries TRBV25-1 and TRBJ1-4. The sequence was obtained from a human donor with ulcerative colitis or Crohn's disease, or a healthy co-twin of an affected twin (not recorded which). The CDR3 sequence is CASSIRGISEKLFF.